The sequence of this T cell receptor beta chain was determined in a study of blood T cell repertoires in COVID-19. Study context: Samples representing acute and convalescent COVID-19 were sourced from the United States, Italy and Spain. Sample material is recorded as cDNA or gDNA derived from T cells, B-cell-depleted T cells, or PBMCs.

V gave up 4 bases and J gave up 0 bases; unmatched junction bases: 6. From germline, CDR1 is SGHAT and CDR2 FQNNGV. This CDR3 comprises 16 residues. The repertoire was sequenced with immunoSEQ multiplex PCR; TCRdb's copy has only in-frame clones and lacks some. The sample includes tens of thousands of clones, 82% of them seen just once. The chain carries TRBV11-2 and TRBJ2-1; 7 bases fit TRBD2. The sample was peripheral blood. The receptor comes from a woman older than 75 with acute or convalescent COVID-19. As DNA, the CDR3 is TGTGCCAGCAGCTCCTTAGCGGGCGTCTCCTACAATGAGCAGTTCTTC. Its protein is CASSSLAGVSYNEQFF.